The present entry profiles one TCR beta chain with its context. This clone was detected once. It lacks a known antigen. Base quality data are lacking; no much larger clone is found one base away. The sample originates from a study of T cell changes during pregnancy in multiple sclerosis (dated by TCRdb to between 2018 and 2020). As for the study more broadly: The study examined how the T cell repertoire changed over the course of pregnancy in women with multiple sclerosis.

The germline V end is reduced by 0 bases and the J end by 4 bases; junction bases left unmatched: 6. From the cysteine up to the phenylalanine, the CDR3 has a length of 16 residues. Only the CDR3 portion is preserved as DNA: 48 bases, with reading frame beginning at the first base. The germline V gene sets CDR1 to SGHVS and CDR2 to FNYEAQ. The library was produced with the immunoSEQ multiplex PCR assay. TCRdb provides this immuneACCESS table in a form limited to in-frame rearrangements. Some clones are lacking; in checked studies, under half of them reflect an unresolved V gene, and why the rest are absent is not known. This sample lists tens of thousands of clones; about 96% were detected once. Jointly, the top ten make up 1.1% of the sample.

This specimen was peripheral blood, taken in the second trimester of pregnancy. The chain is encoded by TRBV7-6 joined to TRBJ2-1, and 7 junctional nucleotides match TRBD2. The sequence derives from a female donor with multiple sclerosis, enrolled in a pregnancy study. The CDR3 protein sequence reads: CASSLAGGNGYNEQFF. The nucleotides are TGTGCCAGCAGCTTAGCGGGAGGGAATGGGTACAATGAGCAGTTCTTC.